This T cell receptor beta chain was obtained from a study of beta chain features in type 1 diabetes (dated by TCRdb to the late 2010s). A note on the overall study: No differences in mean age, gender distribution, total cell number or subset yield were found between patients and healthy donors. A total of about 100,000,000 sorted cells were examined across all samples, and RNA yield correlated strongly with the number of cells per subset. The study compared TCRB repertoires of sorted circulating CD4+ T cell subsets between recently diagnosed type 1 diabetes patients and matched healthy donors. Regulatory and stem cell-like memory subsets were isolated from only 8 patients and roughly eight healthy donors, whereas naive and central memory subsets came from all 30 or so donors. Summary of the overall study and its limitations: Shorter templates might have been favored by PCR, but patient and control samples were amplified and corrected together, so both groups would have been affected equally by any skew. Because cDNA was sequenced instead of genomic DNA, highly expressing activated cells could be over-represented, though the groups showed no difference in activation or CD3 levels. At VDJ recombination sites, type 1 diabetes patients had fewer insertions and more deleted nucleotides, which implies abnormalities in thymic rearrangement. In all four CD4+ subsets, TCRB CDR3 length was moderately but significantly shorter in type 1 diabetes patients. The naive, central memory and regulatory TCRB repertoires appeared to resemble one another more closely among patients than among healthy donors. HLA sub-analyses involved small numbers of individuals, so any influence of HLA type on TCRB rearrangement remained unresolved.

Worth noting for this clone: It has no known antigen specificity. It has no much larger one-base neighbor in the sample; base qualities were not kept.

The High Capacity cDNA Reverse Transcription Kit was used to reverse transcribe all of the isolated RNA, meaning that expressed TCRB transcripts were what got sequenced. Deep immunoSEQ sequencing was applied to naive, central memory and regulatory T cell samples, giving an average of about 3.6 million total reads per sample. Sorted cells were lysed in RLT buffer, and RNA was extracted using DNase-treated RNeasy Micro or Mini kits according to cell number. Each cell subset was processed separately to prevent cross-contamination, with patient and healthy donor samples processed together. The immunoSEQ multiplex PCR was used to amplify TCRB sequences from cDNA, generating 87-bp fragments that spanned the CDR3 region. Sequencing of the amplicons was done on the Illumina HiSeq platform. On the study's bioinformatics: Synthetic template baselines were used to correct PCR bias computationally, reads within Hamming distance 2 were collapsed, and singletons that could not be merged were discarded. By aligning reads against IMGT, V, D and J genes, CDR3 length, and insertions or deletions at six rearrangement sites were assigned. Within each subset, clonotype counts were normalized to the number of sorted cells before true diversity and Gini coefficients were calculated with the tcR R package. Repertoire sharing was quantified using the overlap coefficient calculated on TCRB nucleotide sequences. TCRdb stores this immuneACCESS table with in-frame sequences only. Part of the clones is absent; in the studies checked, under half of the shortfall reflects unresolved V genes, and no reason is known for the rest. The V and J calls and the clone size are those of that table, but D and trimming were determined from the DNA. For this sample there are about 140,000 clones; 6.9% appear just once. The ten largest clones add up to under 1.5% of the sample.

From each donor, a single peripheral blood sample of 100 to 150 mL on average was drawn into heparinised tubes. Naive, central memory, regulatory and stem cell-like memory CD4+ T cells were sorted on a BD FACSAria II using a panel including CD45RO, CCR7, CD25, CD127, CD95 and CD27. A purity above 98% was achieved for all sorted populations. PBMCs were isolated immediately by Lymphoprep density gradient centrifugation and stained directly without culture. To minimize batch effects, samples were stained and sorted in pairs, one healthy donor with one patient per experiment. From the cysteine up to the phenylalanine, the CDR3 has a length of 14 residues. CDR3 DNA is the only sequence kept; it has 42 bases, read in frame from the first base. From a lookup of the germline V gene, CDR1 and CDR2 are ENHRY and SYGVKD. Trimming costs V 6 bases and J 4 bases, and their ends lie 15 bases apart.

This chain is built from TRBV10-3 and TRBJ1-2, with TRBD1 as a weak D call on 6 bases. The receptor comes from a woman aged 30 to 39 in good health. Sequenced: central memory CD4+ T cells from blood. The CDR3 sequence is CAISTTTGRYGYTF. The DNA sequence is given as TGTGCCATCAGCACCACGACAGGACGCTATGGCTACACCTTC.